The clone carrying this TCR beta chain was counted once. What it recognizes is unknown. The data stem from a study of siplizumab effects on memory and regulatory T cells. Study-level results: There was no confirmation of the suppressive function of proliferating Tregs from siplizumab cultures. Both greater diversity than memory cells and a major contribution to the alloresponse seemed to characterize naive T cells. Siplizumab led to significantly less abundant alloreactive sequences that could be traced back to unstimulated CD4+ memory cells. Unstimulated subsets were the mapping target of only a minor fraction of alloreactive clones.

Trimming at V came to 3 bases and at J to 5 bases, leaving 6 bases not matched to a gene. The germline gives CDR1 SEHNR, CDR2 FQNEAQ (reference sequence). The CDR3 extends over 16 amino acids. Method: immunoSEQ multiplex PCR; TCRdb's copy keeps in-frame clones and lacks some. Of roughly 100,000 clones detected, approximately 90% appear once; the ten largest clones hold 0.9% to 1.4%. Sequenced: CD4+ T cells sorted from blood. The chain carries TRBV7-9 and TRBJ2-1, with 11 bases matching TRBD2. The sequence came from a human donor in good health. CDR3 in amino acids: CASSFSTSGMDNEQFF. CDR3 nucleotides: TGTGCCAGCAGCTTCTCGACTAGCGGGATGGACAATGAGCAGTTCTTC.